The rows below give T cell receptor beta chains drawn from one sample of a study of blood T cells in healthy people across ages. A single record per CDR3 protein comes from TCRdb applying MiXCR to the 5' RACE reads. The data show about 900,000 distinct CDR3 sequences, around 49% seen once. The specimen sequenced was blood. The receptor source for this set is a man aged 25 to 40 in good health. CDR3s include the opening cysteine and the closing phenylalanine or tryptophan. The D gene is left open where the match is weak. Some rows have no size entry. The others give once, few or many, or a class for an expanded clone.

D: NA; size: few; length: 15; J: TRBJ2-7; V: TRBV28; CDR3: CASSPRGAFPHEQYF; DNA: TGTGCCAGCAGCCCCCGGGGAGCTTTCCCCCACGAGCAGTACTTC
D: TRBD2; size: NA; length: 20; J: TRBJ2-7; V: TRBV7-2; CDR3: CASSLVGLAGGRISSYEQYF; DNA: TGTGCCAGCAGCTTAGTGGGACTAGCGGGGGGGCGAATTAGTTCGTACGAGCAGTACTTC
D: NA; size: NA; length: 14; J: TRBJ2-1; V: TRBV20-1; CDR3: CSARDPARGNEQFF; DNA: TGCAGTGCTAGAGATCCCGCGCGAGGCAATGAGCAGTTCTTC
D: TRBD1; size: NA; length: 16; J: TRBJ2-4; V: TRBV3-1; CDR3: CASSQDKGQGTDEQYF; DNA: TGTGCCAGCAGCCAAGATAAGGGACAGGGGACCGATGAGCAGTACTTC
D: NA; size: NA; length: 12; J: TRBJ1-2; V: TRBV29-1; CDR3: CSVESNSYGYTF; DNA: TGCAGCGTTGAATCTAACAGTTATGGCTACACCTTC
D: TRBD2; size: NA; length: 18; J: TRBJ2-1; V: TRBV20-1; CDR3: CSALKRPGTSQTYNEQFF; DNA: TGCAGTGCCCTTAAACGCCCAGGGACTAGCCAAACCTACAATGAGCAGTTCTTC
D: NA; size: NA; length: 15; J: TRBJ2-7; V: TRBV4-3; CDR3: CASSQYRGDPYEQYF; DNA: TGCGCCAGCAGCCAATATCGAGGGGACCCCTACGAGCAGTACTTC
D: NA; size: NA; length: 15; J: TRBJ2-1; V: TRBV6-2/TRBV6-3; CDR3: CASHPYPGPEHEQFF; DNA: TGTGCCAGCCATCCTTATCCGGGGCCTGAGCATGAGCAGTTCTTC
D: TRBD1; size: NA; length: 16; J: TRBJ2-7; V: TRBV11-2; CDR3: CASSTPRQGSSYEQYF; DNA: TGTGCCAGCAGCACTCCTCGACAGGGCAGCTCCTACGAGCAGTACTTC
D: NA; size: once; length: 13; J: TRBJ1-2; V: TRBV11-2; CDR3: CASSVSGAEGYTF; DNA: TGTGCCAGCAGCGTATCCGGGGCGGAGGGCTACACCTTC
D: NA; size: NA; length: 15; J: TRBJ2-5; V: TRBV7-2; CDR3: CASSLAYGTQETQYF; DNA: TGTGCCAGCAGCTTAGCGTACGGAACACAAGAGACCCAGTACTTC
D: TRBD2; size: few; length: 14; J: TRBJ2-5; V: TRBV5-1; CDR3: CASSSTSGEETQYF; DNA: TGCGCCAGCAGTTCGACTAGCGGGGAAGAGACCCAGTACTTC
D: NA; size: NA; length: 14; J: TRBJ2-2; V: TRBV12-3/TRBV12-4; CDR3: CASTQDRHTGELFF; DNA: TGTGCCAGCACCCAAGACAGACACACCGGGGAGCTGTTTTTT
D: NA; size: once; length: 16; J: TRBJ2-7; V: TRBV4-1; CDR3: CASSQFRGPSSYEQYF; DNA: TGCGCCAGCAGCCAATTCCGGGGCCCTAGCTCCTACGAGCAGTACTTC